These 25 T cell receptor beta chains came from one sample sequenced in a study of cytomegalovirus exposure and HLA in healthy donors. 13 Jbeta primers and 60 Vbeta primers were used for the PCR. Data came from immunoSEQ multiplex PCR; TCRdb stores just in-frame clones and leaves some out. The repertoire shows fewer than 85,000 clones; the top ten hold roughly 4.8%. Sequenced material: PBMCs. All receptors come from a man under 40 in good health and CMV-seronegative.

This chain connects TRBV6-4 to TRBJ2-1; 7 bases fit TRBD2. CDR1 is MRHNA, CDR2 SNTAGT, per germline. The CDR3 contains 15 residues. The trim removed 2 bases at V and 5 bases at J, leaving 6 bases unmatched. CDR3 in amino acids: CASSDRAGDHNEQFF. In DNA form, the CDR3 reads TGTGCCAGCAGTGACCGGGCGGGGGACCACAATGAGCAGTTCTTC.

The gene calls are TRBV2 and TRBJ2-3, with D hard to call. With 2 bases removed from V and 3 bases from J, the gap between germline ends came to 9 bases. The CDR3 runs to 14 residues. Germline CDR1 and CDR2: SNHLY and FYNNEI. The CDR3 loop reads CASSEKTETDTQYF. As DNA, the CDR3 is TGTGCCAGCAGTGAAAAAACGGAGACAGATACGCAGTATTTT.

The chain recombines TRBV10-3 with TRBJ2-7, with a tentative D call TRBD2 (6 bases). Germline CDR1 and CDR2: ENHRY and SYGVKD. This CDR3 spans 15 amino acids. With 6 bases removed from V and 7 bases from J, the gap between germline ends came to 22 bases. The CDR3 nucleotides are TGTGCCATCAGGGACAAAGGGACTTCCTCCCAAGAGCAGTACTTC. Translated, it gives CAIRDKGTSSQEQYF.

This chain links TRBV18 with TRBJ1-1; D remains unclear. V gave up 5 bases and J gave up 0 bases, with 7 bases separating them. This CDR3 region has 13 residues. CDR1 is KGHSH and CDR2 is LQKENI in the germline V gene. This CDR3 reads CASSGELNTEAFF. In nucleotides, the CDR3 is TGTGCCAGCTCAGGAGAGCTGAACACTGAAGCTTTCTTT. Drawing the rest from reference TRBV18 and TRBJ1-1, the complete variable domain is NAGVMQNPRHLVRRRGQEARLRCSPMKGHSHVYWYRQLPEEGLKFMVYLQKENIIDESGMPKERFSAEFPKEGPSILRIQQVVRGDSAAYFCASSGELNTEAFFGQGTRLTVV.

The chain is built from TRBV30 and TRBJ2-7; the D is unclear. Trimming left V 4 bases short and J 2 bases short, with 9 bases between. The CDR3 has 12 residues. CDR1 is GTSNPN and CDR2 is SVGIG in the germline V gene (reference sequence). The CDR3 bases are TGTGCCTGGACAGGATGGACCTACGAGCAGTACTTC. Amino acid sequence: CAWTGWTYEQYF.

The V and J genes are TRBV30 and TRBJ1-1, with 7 nucleotides matching TRBD1. Germline-derived CDR1 and CDR2 are GTSNPN and SVGIG (reference sequence). This CDR3 has 14 amino acids. The V gene end was trimmed by 2 bases and the J gene end by 4 bases; junction bases not matched to a gene: 7. This chain's CDR3 is CAWSPFRDSTEAFF. The CDR3 nucleotides are TGTGCCTGGAGTCCATTCCGGGACAGCACTGAAGCTTTCTTT.

The chain has TRBV7-3 and TRBJ2-5, with a tentative D call TRBD1 (6 bases). V lost 2 bases and J 5 bases, leaving 12 bases between the germline ends. This CDR3 is 14 amino acids long. Germline V gene lookup returns CDR1 SGHTA and CDR2 FQGTGA. The CDR3 DNA reads as TGTGCCAGCAGCTTACAGGGGACGGGGGAGACCCAGTACTTC. It is translated as CASSLQGTGETQYF.

The rearrangement uses TRBV5-6 and TRBJ1-4; perhaps TRBD1 as D (5 bases). There are 14 residues in the CDR3. The germline V gene has CDR1 SGHDT and CDR2 YYEEEE. V dropped 0 bases and J dropped 10 bases, with 13 bases sitting between them. The CDR3, as DNA: TGTGCCAGCAGCTTGGCCTCAGGGTGGAGAAAACTGTTTTTT. As protein: CASSLASGWRKLFF.

This chain connects TRBV4-3 to TRBJ2-3; 7 bases align to TRBD1. J gave up 6 bases and V 1 base, and 10 bases lay outside the gene matches. This CDR3 comprises 16 residues. CDR1 is LGHNA, CDR2 YSLEER, per germline. The CDR3 is CASSQGTGPPGDTQYF. In nucleotides, the CDR3 is TGCGCCAGCAGCCAAGGGACAGGCCCTCCCGGGGATACGCAGTATTTT.

The rearrangement uses TRBV9 and TRBJ2-7; 10 bases are a match to TRBD2. This CDR3 contains 16 residues. Losses at the gene ends were 3 bases for V and 0 bases for J; bases not matched to a gene: 6. The germline CDR1 and CDR2 sequences are SGDLS and YYNGEE. CDR3 region: CASSASGGTSSYEQYF. The CDR3 nucleotides are TGTGCCAGCAGCGCTAGCGGGGGAACTAGCTCCTACGAGCAGTACTTC.

This chain links TRBV6-6 with TRBJ1-6; D may be TRBD1 (6 bases). The CDR3 loop spans 14 amino acids. Trimming removed 7 bases at V and 7 bases at J, with 14 bases between. The germline V gene encodes CDR1 MNHNY and CDR2 SVGAGI (reference sequence). The CDR3 coding sequence is TGTGCCAGCAACTCAAGGGGGGGCAATTCACCCCTCCACTTT. Translated, it gives CASNSRGGNSPLHF.

The gene calls are TRBV7-2 and TRBJ1-6; the match to TRBD1 covers 10 bases. This CDR3 spans 15 amino acids. The trim removed 3 bases at V and 10 bases at J, leaving 6 bases unmatched. Germline CDR1 is SGHTA and CDR2 is FQGNSA. CDR3 sequence: CASSFRDRGWSPLHF. CDR3 sequence (DNA): TGTGCCAGCAGCTTTCGGGACAGGGGTTGGTCACCCCTCCACTTT.

The J gene is TRBJ1-2, the V gene TRBV19; the match to TRBD1 covers 7 bases. Germline V lookup: CDR1 LNHDA, CDR2 SQIVND (reference sequence). V trimming: 4 bases; J trimming: 4 bases; junction bases outside the gene matches: 6. This CDR3 region has 14 residues. CDR3 in amino acids: CASSRGQLFYGYTF. DNA for the CDR3: TGTGCCAGTAGTAGGGGACAGCTTTTCTATGGCTACACCTTC.

The rearrangement links TRBV18 to TRBJ1-2, with D perhaps matching TRBD1 (6 bases). The V end was cut by 3 bases, the J end by 7 bases, with 12 bases between. The V gene's germline CDR1 is KGHSH and CDR2 LQKENI. The CDR3 extends over 13 amino acids. The CDR3 region has the DNA TGTGCCAGCTCACCGGTAGGACAGACTGGCTACACCTTC. It is translated as CASSPVGQTGYTF.

The V and J genes are TRBV19 and TRBJ1-5, with D maybe TRBD1 (6 bases). Germline V CDR1 and CDR2: LNHDA, SQIVND (reference sequence). The V end lost 3 bases, the J end lost 2 bases, and 14 bases lay between the germline ends. This CDR3 contains 16 residues. Here the CDR3 DNA reads TGTGCCAGTAGTATCCTGACAGGCTTTGGCAATCAGCCCCAGCATTTT. Protein: CASSILTGFGNQPQHF.

The J gene is TRBJ1-2, the V gene TRBV29-1; D perhaps matches TRBD1 (6 bases). The CDR3 loop spans 15 amino acids. The germline V gene encodes CDR1 SQVTM and CDR2 ANQGSEA. The germline V and J ends were trimmed by 4 bases and 4 bases, with 19 bases remaining between them. CDR3 nucleotides: TGCAGCGTTGGGACAGCTGGGTCGGTAGGCTATGGCTACACCTTC. It encodes CSVGTAGSVGYGYTF.

The chain links TRBV18 to TRBJ1-4; 7 bases are shared with TRBD1. J was trimmed by 5 bases and V by 0 bases; bases with no gene match: 3. This CDR3 has 15 residues. The germline V gene encodes CDR1 KGHSH and CDR2 LQKENI. The CDR3 DNA reads as TGTGCCAGCTCACCACCTTCACAGGGGAATGAAAAACTGTTTTTT. It codes for CASSPPSQGNEKLFF.

The chain carries TRBV4-3 and TRBJ1-4; 7 bases align to TRBD1. V shed 0 bases, J shed 6 bases, and the junction held 4 bases outside the gene matches. The CDR3 has 15 amino acids. CDR1 is LGHNA and CDR2 is YSLEER in the germline V gene. CDR3 in amino acids: CASSQDRGQYEKLFF. CDR3 nucleotide sequence: TGCGCCAGCAGCCAAGATAGGGGACAGTATGAAAAACTGTTTTTT.

The chain has TRBV4-3 and TRBJ2-1, with 9 positions matching TRBD2. Losses at the gene ends were 4 bases for V and 5 bases for J; bases not matched to a gene: 6. The CDR3 is 15 residues long. Germline CDR1 and CDR2: LGHNA and YSLEER. CDR3 region: CASSPVAGVNNEQFF. CDR3 sequence (DNA): TGCGCCAGCAGCCCTGTAGCGGGAGTGAACAATGAGCAGTTCTTC.

V and J are TRBV15 and TRBJ1-2; 7 nucleotides match TRBD1. Germline assignment: CDR1 LNHNV and CDR2 YYDKDF (reference sequence). V dropped 4 bases and J dropped 3; count of bases not matched to a gene: 2. The CDR3 is made up of 13 amino acids. The CDR3, as DNA: TGTGCCACCAGCATCACAGGGGACTATGGCTACACCTTC. Amino acid sequence: CATSITGDYGYTF.

With respect to this clone: This CDR3 is also generated by other DNA sequences in the sample. The J gene is TRBJ2-7, the V gene TRBV28; 7 bases are shared with TRBD1. Germline V gene sequence: CDR1 MDHEN, CDR2 SYDVKM. This CDR3 has 14 amino acids. The V segment lost 9 bases and the J segment 6 bases; nucleotides outside the gene matches: 14. The CDR3 DNA reads TGTGCCAGTAGAAACAGGGGAACATTGGGCGAGCAGTACTTC. Its protein product is CASRNRGTLGEQYF.

CDR3 bases: TGTGCCAGCTCCTCGAGGTATGGCTACACCTTC. This translates into CASSSRYGYTF. V usage is TRBV18 and J usage is TRBJ1-2; no definite D call. There are 11 residues in the CDR3. The V gene's germline CDR1 is KGHSH and CDR2 LQKENI. V lost 6 bases to trimming and J lost 5 bases, with 7 bases between them.

The chain employs TRBV7-9 and TRBJ2-1; TRBD2 aligns across 8 bases. CDR1 and CDR2 from the germline V gene are SEHNR and FQNEAQ (reference sequence). J was trimmed by 4 bases and V by 6 bases; bases with no gene match: 8. This CDR3 spans 15 amino acids. The CDR3 coding sequence is TGTGCCAGCAGGTCCGGGACTAGGACTTACAATGAGCAGTTCTTC. Residues: CASRSGTRTYNEQFF.

The chain combines TRBV29-1 with TRBJ1-2, with D tentatively TRBD1 (5 bases). Trimming left V 4 bases short and J 7 bases short, with 16 bases between. The length of the CDR3 is 13 residues. Germline V gene sequence: CDR1 SQVTM, CDR2 ANQGSEA. The CDR3 is CSVGWGVGGGYTF. The CDR3 DNA sequence: TGCAGCGTTGGGTGGGGGGTCGGAGGTGGCTACACCTTC.

The DNA of the CDR3 is TGTGCCAGCAGCTCGCAGGGCTGGTGGGAGCAGTTCTTC. It codes for CASSSQGWWEQFF. This chain joins TRBV11-2 and TRBJ2-1; perhaps TRBD1 as D (5 bases). Germline CDR1 reads SGHAT; CDR2 reads FQNNGV. This CDR3 region has 13 residues. Trimming removed 4 bases from V and 10 bases from J, with 14 bases in between.